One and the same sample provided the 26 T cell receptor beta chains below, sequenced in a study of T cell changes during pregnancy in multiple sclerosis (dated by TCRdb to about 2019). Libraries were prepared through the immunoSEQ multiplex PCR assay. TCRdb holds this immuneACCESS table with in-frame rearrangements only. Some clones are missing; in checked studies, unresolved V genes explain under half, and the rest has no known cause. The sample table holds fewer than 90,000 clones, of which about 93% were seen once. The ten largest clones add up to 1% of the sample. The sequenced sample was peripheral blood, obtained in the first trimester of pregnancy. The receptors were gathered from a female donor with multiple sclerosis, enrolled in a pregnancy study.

The chain's CDR3 is CASFPSGKFDEQYF. DNA for the CDR3: TGTGCCAGCTTCCCAAGCGGGAAGTTCGACGAGCAGTACTTC. This chain connects TRBV5-4 to TRBJ2-7; TRBD2 aligns across 7 bases. Germline lookup yields CDR1 SGHNT and CDR2 YYREEE (reference sequence). With 7 bases clipped from V and 5 bases from J, the junction kept 12 bases outside the gene matches. CDR3 length: 14 residues.

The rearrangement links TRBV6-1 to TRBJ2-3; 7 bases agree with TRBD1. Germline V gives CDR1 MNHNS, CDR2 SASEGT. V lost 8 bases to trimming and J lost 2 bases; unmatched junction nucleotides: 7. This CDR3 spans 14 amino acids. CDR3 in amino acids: CASDQGQPTDTQYF. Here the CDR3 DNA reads TGTGCCAGCGACCAGGGACAGCCCACAGATACGCAGTATTTT.

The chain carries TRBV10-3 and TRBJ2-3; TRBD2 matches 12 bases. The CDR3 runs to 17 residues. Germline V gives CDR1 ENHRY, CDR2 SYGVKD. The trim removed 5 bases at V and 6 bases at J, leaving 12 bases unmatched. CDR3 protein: CAISRASGGAQPDTQYF. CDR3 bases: TGTGCCATCAGTAGGGCTAGCGGGGGGGCCCAGCCCGATACGCAGTATTTT.

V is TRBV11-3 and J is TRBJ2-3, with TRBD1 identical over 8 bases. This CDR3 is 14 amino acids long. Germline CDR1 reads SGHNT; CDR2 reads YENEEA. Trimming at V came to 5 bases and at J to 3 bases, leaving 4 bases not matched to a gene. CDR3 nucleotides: TGTGCCAGCAGCCCCCGACAGGGGACAGATACGCAGTATTTT. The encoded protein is CASSPRQGTDTQYF.

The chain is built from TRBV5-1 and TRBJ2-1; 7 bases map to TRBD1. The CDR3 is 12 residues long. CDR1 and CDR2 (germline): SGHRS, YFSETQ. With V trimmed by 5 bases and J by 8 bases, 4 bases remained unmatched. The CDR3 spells CASRKGGYEQFF. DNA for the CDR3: TGCGCCAGCAGGAAAGGGGGCTATGAGCAGTTCTTC.

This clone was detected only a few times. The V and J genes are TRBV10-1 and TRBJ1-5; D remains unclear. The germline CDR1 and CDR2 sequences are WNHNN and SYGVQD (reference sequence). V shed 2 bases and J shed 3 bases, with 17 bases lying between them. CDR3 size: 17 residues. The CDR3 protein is CASSESTWREDNQPQHF. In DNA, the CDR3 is TGCGCCAGCAGTGAGAGTACGTGGAGGGAAGACAATCAGCCCCAGCATTTT.

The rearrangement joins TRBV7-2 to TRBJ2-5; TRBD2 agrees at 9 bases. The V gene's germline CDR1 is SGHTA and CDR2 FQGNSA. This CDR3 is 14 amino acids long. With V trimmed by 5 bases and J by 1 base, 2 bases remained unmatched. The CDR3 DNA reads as TGTGCCAGCAGCCCTAGCGGGGCCCAAGAGACCCAGTACTTC. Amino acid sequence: CASSPSGAQETQYF.

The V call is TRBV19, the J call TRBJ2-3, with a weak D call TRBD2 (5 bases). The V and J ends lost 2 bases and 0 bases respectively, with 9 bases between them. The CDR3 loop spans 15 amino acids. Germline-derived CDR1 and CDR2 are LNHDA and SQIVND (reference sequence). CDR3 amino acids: CASSISGSSTDTQYF. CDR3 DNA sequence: TGTGCCAGTAGTATAAGCGGTTCCAGCACAGATACGCAGTATTTT.

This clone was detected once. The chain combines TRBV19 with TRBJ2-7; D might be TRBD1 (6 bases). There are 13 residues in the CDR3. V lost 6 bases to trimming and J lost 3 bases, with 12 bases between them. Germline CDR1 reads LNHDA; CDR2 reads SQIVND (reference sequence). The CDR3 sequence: CASRNREDYEQYF. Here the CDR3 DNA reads TGTGCCAGTAGGAACAGGGAAGACTACGAGCAGTACTTC.

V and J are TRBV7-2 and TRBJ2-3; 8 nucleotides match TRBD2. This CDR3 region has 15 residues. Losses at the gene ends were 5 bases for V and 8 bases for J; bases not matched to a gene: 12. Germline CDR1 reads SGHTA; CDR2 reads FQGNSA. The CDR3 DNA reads TGTGCCAGCAGCAGAAAACCAGCGGGAGCCTTTACGCAGTATTTT. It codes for CASSRKPAGAFTQYF.

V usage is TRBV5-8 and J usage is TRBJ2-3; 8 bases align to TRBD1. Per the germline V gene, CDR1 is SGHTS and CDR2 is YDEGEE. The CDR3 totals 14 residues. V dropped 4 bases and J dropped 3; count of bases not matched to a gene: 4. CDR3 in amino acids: CASSLDRGTDTQYF. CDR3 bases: TGTGCCAGCAGCCTAGACAGGGGTACAGATACGCAGTATTTT. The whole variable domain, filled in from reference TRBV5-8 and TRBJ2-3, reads EAGVTQSPTHLIKTRGQQATLRCSPISGHTSVYWYQQALGLGLQFLLWYDEGEERNRGNFPPRFSGRQFPNYSSELNVNALELEDSALYLCASSLDRGTDTQYFGPGTRLTVL.

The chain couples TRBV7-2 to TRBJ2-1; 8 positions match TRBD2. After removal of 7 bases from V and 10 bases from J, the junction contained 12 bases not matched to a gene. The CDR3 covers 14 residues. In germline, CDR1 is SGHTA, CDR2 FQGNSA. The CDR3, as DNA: TGTGCCAGCATCGGGGGGGCCCCTAAGGGAGAGCAGTTCTTC. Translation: CASIGGAPKGEQFF. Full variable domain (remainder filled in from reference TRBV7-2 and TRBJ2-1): GAGVSQSPSNKVTEKGKDVELRCDPISGHTALYWYRQSLGQGLEFLIYFQGNSAPDKSGLPSDRFSAERTGGSVSTLTIQRTQQEDSAVYLCASIGGAPKGEQFFGPGTRLTVL.

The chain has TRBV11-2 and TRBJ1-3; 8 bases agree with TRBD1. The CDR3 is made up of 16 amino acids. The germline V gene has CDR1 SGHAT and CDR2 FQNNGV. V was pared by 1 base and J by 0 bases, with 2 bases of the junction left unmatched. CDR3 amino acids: CASSLGTGHSGNTIYF. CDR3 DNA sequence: TGTGCCAGCAGCTTAGGGACAGGGCACTCTGGAAACACCATATATTTT.

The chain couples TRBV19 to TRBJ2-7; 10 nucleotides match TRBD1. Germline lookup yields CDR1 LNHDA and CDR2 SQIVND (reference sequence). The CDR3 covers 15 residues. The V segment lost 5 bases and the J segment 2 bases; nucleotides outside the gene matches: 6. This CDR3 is CASSLPGTGAYEQYF. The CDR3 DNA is TGTGCCAGTAGTCTACCCGGGACAGGGGCCTACGAGCAGTACTTC.

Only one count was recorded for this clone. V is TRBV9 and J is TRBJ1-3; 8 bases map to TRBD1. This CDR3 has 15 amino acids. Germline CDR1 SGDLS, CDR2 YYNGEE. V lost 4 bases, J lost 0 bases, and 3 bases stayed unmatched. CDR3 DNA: TGTGCCAGCAGCCCTCAGGGGGCCTCTGGAAACACCATATATTTT. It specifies CASSPQGASGNTIYF.

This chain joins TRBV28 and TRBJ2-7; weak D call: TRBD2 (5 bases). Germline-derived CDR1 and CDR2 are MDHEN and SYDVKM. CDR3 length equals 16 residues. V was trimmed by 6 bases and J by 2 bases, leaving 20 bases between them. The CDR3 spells CASSLNPPDSPYEQYF. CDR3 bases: TGTGCCAGCAGCCTTAATCCTCCGGACTCGCCCTACGAGCAGTACTTC.

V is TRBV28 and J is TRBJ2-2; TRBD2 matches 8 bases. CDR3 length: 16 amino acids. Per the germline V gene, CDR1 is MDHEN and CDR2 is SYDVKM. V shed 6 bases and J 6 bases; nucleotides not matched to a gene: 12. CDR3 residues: CASSPAVAGRSGELFF. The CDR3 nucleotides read TGTGCCAGCAGCCCCGCGGTAGCGGGAAGGTCCGGGGAGCTGTTTTTT.

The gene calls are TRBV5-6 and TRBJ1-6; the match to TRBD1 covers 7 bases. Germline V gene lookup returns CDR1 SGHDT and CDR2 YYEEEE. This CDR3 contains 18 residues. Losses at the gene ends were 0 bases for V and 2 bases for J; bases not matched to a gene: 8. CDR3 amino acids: CASSLAAGTATYNSPLHF. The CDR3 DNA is TGTGCCAGCAGCTTGGCCGCGGGGACAGCAACCTATAATTCACCCCTCCACTTT.

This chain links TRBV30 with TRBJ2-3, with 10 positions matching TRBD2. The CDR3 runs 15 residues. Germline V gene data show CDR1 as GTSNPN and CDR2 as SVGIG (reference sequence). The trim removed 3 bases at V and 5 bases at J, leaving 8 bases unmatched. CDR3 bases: TGTGCCTGGAGAATCCTAGCGGGGGTGGGAGATACGCAGTATTTT. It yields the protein CAWRILAGVGDTQYF.

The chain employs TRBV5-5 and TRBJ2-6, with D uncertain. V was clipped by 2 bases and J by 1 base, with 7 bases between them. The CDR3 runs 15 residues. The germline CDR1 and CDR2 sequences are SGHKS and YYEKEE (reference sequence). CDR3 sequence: CASSFLTSGANVLTF. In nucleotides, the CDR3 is TGTGCCAGCAGCTTTCTTACTTCTGGGGCCAACGTCCTGACTTTC.

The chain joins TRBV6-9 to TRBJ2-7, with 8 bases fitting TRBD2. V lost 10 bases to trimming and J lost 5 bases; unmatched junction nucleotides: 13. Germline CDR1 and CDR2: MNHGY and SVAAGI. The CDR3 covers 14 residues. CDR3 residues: CATPEVSGIHEQYF. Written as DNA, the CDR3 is TGTGCCACCCCCGAAGTTAGCGGGATCCACGAGCAGTACTTC.

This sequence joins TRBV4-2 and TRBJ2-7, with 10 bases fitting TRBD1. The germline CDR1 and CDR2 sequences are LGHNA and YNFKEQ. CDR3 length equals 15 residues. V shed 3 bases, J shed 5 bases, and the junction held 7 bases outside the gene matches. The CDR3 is CASSQRQGARDEQYF. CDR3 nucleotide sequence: TGTGCCAGCAGCCAGAGACAGGGGGCGCGCGACGAGCAGTACTTC.

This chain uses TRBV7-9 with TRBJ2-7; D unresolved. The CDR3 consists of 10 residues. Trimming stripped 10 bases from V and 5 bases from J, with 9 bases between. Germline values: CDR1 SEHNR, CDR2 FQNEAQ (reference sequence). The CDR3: CAILRDEQYF. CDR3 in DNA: TGTGCCATTCTTCGAGACGAGCAGTACTTC.

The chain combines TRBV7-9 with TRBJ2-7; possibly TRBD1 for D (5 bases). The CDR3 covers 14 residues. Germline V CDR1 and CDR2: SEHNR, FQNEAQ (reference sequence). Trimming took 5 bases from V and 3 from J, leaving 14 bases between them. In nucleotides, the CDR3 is TGTGCCAGCAGCCCCCGGCAGGGTGGCTACGAGCAGTACTTC. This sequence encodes CASSPRQGGYEQYF. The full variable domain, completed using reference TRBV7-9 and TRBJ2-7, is DTGVSQNPRHKITKRGQNVTFRCDPISEHNRLYWYRQTLGQGPEFLTYFQNEAQLEKSRLLSDRFSAERPKGSFSTLEIQRTEQGDSAMYLCASSPRQGGYEQYFGPGTRLTVT.

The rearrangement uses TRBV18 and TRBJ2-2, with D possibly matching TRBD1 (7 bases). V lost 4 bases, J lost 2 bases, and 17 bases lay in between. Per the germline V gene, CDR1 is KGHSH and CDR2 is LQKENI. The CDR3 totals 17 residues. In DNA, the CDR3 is TGTGCCAGCTCACGACCTTGGACAGGACTAAACACCGGGGAGCTGTTTTTT. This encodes CASSRPWTGLNTGELFF.

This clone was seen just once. The chain's CDR3 is CASSGQGGSTEAFF. In DNA form, the CDR3 reads TGTGCCAGCAGCGGACAGGGCGGGAGCACTGAAGCTTTCTTT. The chain has TRBV7-9 and TRBJ1-1; 8 bases agree with TRBD1. V shed 5 bases, J shed 4 bases, and the junction held 6 bases outside the gene matches. Germline V CDR1 and CDR2: SEHNR, FQNEAQ (reference sequence). The CDR3 contains 14 residues.